This T cell receptor (beta chain) appears in the sequencing data of a study of T cells in Graves' hyperthyroidism and ophthalmopathy. Across the whole study: Prior to any treatment, at the point of initial diagnosis, peripheral blood was collected. Notes on the study in general: A 13 V-J model separated ophthalmopathy from stable hyperthyroidism.

Germline loops: CDR1 MNHNY, CDR2 SVGAGI (reference sequence). CDR3 size: 16 residues. V was clipped by 5 bases and J by 1 base, with 14 bases between them. Authors of the study amplified TCR beta CDR3 regions from RNA transcripts. The TCR CDR3 was amplified in a first-round RT-PCR using the HTBI primer set. Each CDR3 protein gets one entry after TCRdb re-called the multiplex PCR reads with MiXCR. The profile shows hundreds of thousands of distinct CDR3 sequences, under 45% of them singletons. For this clonotype: Its antigen is not known. A read error may be the cause here, since a much bigger clone is one base away.

Diagnoses were established using clinical symptoms, serum thyroxine and TRAb, thyroid ultrasound and orbital computed tomography. This clonotype was obtained from a woman aged 40-49 years with Graves' hyperthyroidism. J is TRBJ1-4 and V is TRBV6-6, with D maybe TRBD1 (6 bases). Sequencing used blood. CDR3 in DNA: TGTGCCAGCAGTGAGGAAGAAGGGGGAACTAATGAAAAACTGTTTTTT. It is translated as CASSEEEGGTNEKLFF.